What follows are 15 T cell receptor beta chains derived from one specimen sequenced in a study of T-cell reconstitution after alpha-beta-depleted transplantation in children. Findings and caveats of the study: Newly made T cells mostly supplied T-cell counts and diversity one year after transplant.

The TCRbeta library incorporated unique molecular identifiers. TCRdb re-called the PCR reads through MiXCR, storing one row per CDR3 protein. The sample has a few hundred thousand distinct CDR3 sequences, over 7.5% seen once; the top ten hold about 9.1%. For these receptors, no antigen is known. The sample here was peripheral blood, taken 360 days after TCRalphabeta/CD19-depleted stem cell transplant. These receptors came from a female patient aged 2-10 years who had a stem cell transplant for Fanconi anemia, so the T cells may come from the graft donor.

In nucleotides, the CDR3 is TGTGCCACCGGAGGGATTGCCGGGGAGCTGTTTTTT. Translation gives CATGGIAGELFF. The chain employs TRBV6-2 or TRBV6-3 and TRBJ2-2; maybe TRBD2 (6 bases). Trimming removed 10 bases from V and 6 bases from J, with 12 bases in between. The CDR3 is 12 amino acids. Germline V CDR1 and CDR2: MNHEY, SVGEGT.

This clonotype showed up many times. The chain couples TRBV5-1 to TRBJ2-5; D uncertain. Looked up from germline, CDR1 is SGHRS and CDR2 is YFSETQ. The CDR3 is made up of 14 amino acids. Trimming left V 2 bases short and J 0 bases short, with 8 bases between. The CDR3 loop reads CASSFLPYQETQYF. For the CDR3, the DNA is TGCGCCAGCAGCTTCCTACCGTACCAAGAGACCCAGTACTTC.

J is TRBJ2-3 and V is TRBV11-2, with 16 bases fitting TRBD2. The V gene end was trimmed by 5 bases and the J gene end by 4 bases; junction bases not matched to a gene: 9. This CDR3 spans 18 amino acids. The V gene's germline CDR1 is SGHAT and CDR2 FQNNGV. The CDR3 here is CASSVTTGTSGGADTQYF. CDR3 coding DNA: TGTGCCAGCAGCGTTACTACCGGGACTAGCGGGGGGGCAGATACGCAGTATTTT.

This clonotype was recorded at least ten times. The genes are TRBV5-1 and TRBJ2-2; 7 bases align to TRBD1. Germline V gives CDR1 SGHRS, CDR2 YFSETQ. With V trimmed by 5 bases and J by 9 bases, 7 bases remained unmatched. This CDR3 has 13 amino acids. The chain's CDR3 is CASRTDRVRELFF. The CDR3 DNA follows: TGCGCCAGCAGAACTGACAGGGTACGGGAGCTGTTTTTT.

The rearrangement joins TRBV27 to TRBJ2-2; the D gene is possibly TRBD2 (6 bases). Between the trimmed V and J ends, which lost 6 bases and 4 bases, there was a span of 12 bases. Germline CDR1 MNHEY, CDR2 SMNVEV (reference sequence). This CDR3 region has 14 residues. The CDR3 DNA is TGTGCCAGCAGCAGGCGGGGTTTCACCGGGGAGCTGTTTTTT. Its translation: CASSRRGFTGELFF.

This clonotype was detected many times. The chain uses TRBV6-2 or TRBV6-3 and TRBJ1-1, with D hard to call. Trimming removed 2 bases from V and 0 bases from J, with 13 bases in between. The V gene's germline CDR1 is MNHEY and CDR2 SVGEGT. The CDR3 has 16 amino acids. The DNA for the CDR3 is TGTGCCAGCAGTTACCCCCCCGCGGGTATGAACACTGAAGCTTTCTTT. Translating it yields CASSYPPAGMNTEAFF.

This clonotype was seen only a few times. CDR3 coding DNA: TGTGCCAGCAGCCCGGGACTAGCGGGGGGGTACTACGAGCAGTACTTC. Its protein is CASSPGLAGGYYEQYF. The chain has TRBV6-1 and TRBJ2-7; TRBD2 matches at 16 bases. This CDR3 comprises 16 residues. From germline, CDR1 is MNHNS and CDR2 SASEGT. With V trimmed by 6 bases and J by 3 bases, 5 bases remained unmatched.

J is TRBJ2-3 and V is TRBV28; 8 bases line up with TRBD2. Germline trimming cut 5 bases from V and 6 bases from J; bases unmatched to any gene: 13. CDR3 length: 16 residues. Germline assignment: CDR1 MDHEN and CDR2 SYDVKM. The CDR3 sequence is CASSLPIAGGTDTQYF. CDR3 DNA sequence: TGTGCCAGCAGTCTCCCTATTGCGGGGGGAACCGATACGCAGTATTTT.

The chain carries TRBV4-1 and TRBJ2-7, with no clear D. Looked up from germline, CDR1 is MGHRA and CDR2 is YSYEKL. V lost 0 bases to trimming and J lost 5 bases, with 11 bases between them. This CDR3 is built from 14 residues. As DNA, the CDR3 is TGCGCCAGCAGCCAAGATAGGTTCCGGGACGAGCAGTACTTC. This gives the protein CASSQDRFRDEQYF.

This clonotype has a count of ten or more. The rearrangement uses TRBV7-9 and TRBJ2-1; D remains unclear. Germline V gene lookup returns CDR1 SEHNR and CDR2 FQNEAQ (reference sequence). Trimming left V 3 bases short and J 8 bases short, with 11 bases between. The CDR3 runs 13 residues. The CDR3 sequence: CASSLGSIYEQFF. The CDR3 DNA follows: TGTGCCAGCAGCTTGGGGTCCATTTATGAGCAGTTCTTC.

The table lists this clonotype with many counts. CDR3 sequence (DNA): TGCGCCAGCAGCTTGGACAGGGGGGTAATTGATGAAAAACTGTTTTTT. It codes for CASSLDRGVIDEKLFF. The genes are TRBV5-1 and TRBJ1-4; the match to TRBD1 covers 8 bases. The junction had 7 bases not matched to a gene; V was cut back by 0 bases and J by 6 bases. The CDR3 covers 16 residues. CDR1 and CDR2 from the germline V gene are SGHRS and YFSETQ.

This chain joins TRBV11-3 and TRBJ2-1; the D gene could be TRBD1 or TRBD2 (5 bases each). V lost 4 bases to trimming and J lost 10 bases, with 20 bases between them. Germline V gene sequence: CDR1 SGHNT, CDR2 YENEEA. CDR3 length: 15 residues. Here the CDR3 reads CASSSPGAGSEEQFF. The CDR3 DNA sequence: TGTGCCAGCAGCTCTCCTGGGGCGGGTTCAGAAGAGCAGTTCTTC.

This clonotype was seen repeatedly, ten times or more. V gene TRBV12-3 or TRBV12-4 combines with J gene TRBJ1-4; the match to TRBD1 covers 7 bases. With 6 bases clipped from V and 2 bases from J, the junction kept 3 bases outside the gene matches. The CDR3 spans 14 residues. This CDR3 is CASRMGQTNEKLFF. The CDR3 region has the DNA TGTGCCAGCAGAATGGGACAGACTAATGAAAAACTGTTTTTT.

This clonotype has at least ten counts. The V and J genes are TRBV20-1 and TRBJ1-4; 9 bases align to TRBD1. The CDR3 consists of 14 residues. The ends lost 2 bases at V and 7 bases at J; junction bases unmatched: 5. CDR1 is DFQATT and CDR2 is SNEGSKA in the germline V gene (reference sequence). CDR3 DNA: TGCAGTGCTAGACAACAGGGGGCAACTGAAAAACTGTTTTTT. Translation gives CSARQQGATEKLFF.

The V and J genes are TRBV11-2 and TRBJ1-4; D possibly corresponds to TRBD1 (5 bases). The V and J ends lost 3 bases and 5 bases respectively, with 7 bases between them. The CDR3 runs 13 residues. Germline CDR1 reads SGHAT; CDR2 reads FQNNGV. Here the CDR3 reads CASSFRGNEKLFF. CDR3 nucleotide sequence: TGTGCCAGCAGCTTCCGGGGGAATGAAAAACTGTTTTTT.